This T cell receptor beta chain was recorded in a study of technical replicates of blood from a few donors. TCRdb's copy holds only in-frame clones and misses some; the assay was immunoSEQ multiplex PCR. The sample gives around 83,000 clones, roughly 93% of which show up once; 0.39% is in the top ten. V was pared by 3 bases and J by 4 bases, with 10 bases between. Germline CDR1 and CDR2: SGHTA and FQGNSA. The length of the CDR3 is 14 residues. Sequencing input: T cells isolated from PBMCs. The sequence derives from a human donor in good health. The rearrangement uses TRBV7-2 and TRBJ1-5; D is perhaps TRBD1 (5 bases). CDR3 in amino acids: CASSLKGLNQPQHF. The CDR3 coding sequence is TGTGCCAGCAGCTTGAAGGGACTGAATCAGCCCCAGCATTTT.